This T cell receptor beta chain was identified in a study of tissue T cells after allogeneic stem cell transplantation (dated by TCRdb to about 2022). General notes on the study: The study profiled TCR beta repertoires in many tissues obtained from research autopsies of patients with and without GVHD, and also in mouse models of GVHD. The human arm was conducted as a prospective observational study, and neither blinding nor randomization was performed. Points the paper makes about the study in general: Only a few T cell clones appeared in more than one patient, yet motif-based clustering showed tissue-specific repertoire signatures that were shared between patients. The study did not determine which tissue TCRs were alloreactive or antigen-specific, and some clones might have been persisting host cells. In both patients and mice, only a limited portion of the TCR repertoire detected in tissues was captured by blood and spleen T cells. Sampling depth was acknowledged as a limitation, and the patient cohort was both small and clinically heterogeneous. Within patients, how anatomically similar the tissues were was a key factor in shaping TCR repertoire composition, regardless of disease or transplant status.

Library preparation employed the immunoSEQ multiplex PCR assay. Adaptive Biotechnologies performed TCRbeta CDR3 sequencing at survey depth and reported CDR3 sequences, V/J genes, productive frequency, and template counts. Amplification of TCR beta CDR3 regions was performed from genomic DNA rather than from RNA. Per the source publication's procedure: Jensen-Shannon divergence was used to quantify pairwise repertoire overlap between tissues, with a value of 1 indicating complete divergence and a value of 0 indicating identical repertoires. Tissues were clustered by single-linkage agglomerative hierarchical clustering of pairwise JSD values and displayed as dendrograms. GLIPH2 was run on all patient samples with simulation_depth 1000, kmer_min_depth 3, cdr3_length_cutoff 8, keeping groups with more than two unique CDR3s. A standardized tissue-overlap score extrapolated Jaccard GLIPH-group overlap across patients to a standard repertoire size of 1000 clones. Linear mixed-effect models, with tissue as a fixed effect and individual as a random effect, were used to test how diversity related to clinical or experimental variables. Imported from immuneACCESS, the table was reduced by TCRdb to in-frame sequences with V and J called. These copies leave out some clones; in studies compared against another copy, an unresolved V gene accounts for under half, and the cause of the remainder is not known. V and J calls and clone size are copied from that table; D and trimming were computed from the DNA. The sample table records about 2,500 clones; roughly 60% of these occur just once. The ten largest clones take up 3.5% to 5% of the sample.

Before genomic DNA was isolated with the DNeasy Blood & Tissue Kit, mouse tissues were minced with razor blades in buffered saline. V and J are truncated by 0 bases and 0 bases respectively, leaving an intervening sequence of 2 bases. Reading from cysteine to phenylalanine, the CDR3 counts 14 amino acids. Only the CDR3 bases that were read are kept: 39 of them, in frame from base 1. CDR1 is given as LGHNA and CDR2 as YNLKQL, both from the germline V gene (reference sequence). A note on this clone: Which antigen it targets is not known. The receptor originates from a mouse, and its gene names and germline sequences are accordingly murine. The read comes to an end 1 residue before the CDR3 does, leaving the germline J gene to fill in the end.

The sequence was obtained from a female BALB/c mouse in good health. These mice carry the MHC haplotype H2-d. The chain joins TRBV5 to TRBJ1-4; too little of a D gene remains to name it. Sequencing used gut tissue. For the CDR3, the sequence is CASSQELSNERLFF. The covered CDR3 bases are TGTGCCAGCAGCCAAGAACTTTCCAACGAAAGATTATTT.